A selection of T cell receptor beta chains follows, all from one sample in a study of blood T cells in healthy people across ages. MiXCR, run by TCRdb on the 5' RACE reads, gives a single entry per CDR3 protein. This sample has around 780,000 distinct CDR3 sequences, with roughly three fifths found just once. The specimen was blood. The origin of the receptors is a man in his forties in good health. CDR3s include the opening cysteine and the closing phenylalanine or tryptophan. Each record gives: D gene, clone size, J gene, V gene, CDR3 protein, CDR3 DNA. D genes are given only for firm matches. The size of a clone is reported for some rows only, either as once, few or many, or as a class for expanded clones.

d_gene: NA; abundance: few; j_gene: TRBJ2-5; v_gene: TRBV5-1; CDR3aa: CASSRNGPAGETQYF; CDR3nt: TGCGCCAGCAGCCGCAACGGCCCGGCCGGGGAGACCCAGTACTTC
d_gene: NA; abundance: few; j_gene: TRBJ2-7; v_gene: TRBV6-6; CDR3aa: CASSYSNVPEQYF; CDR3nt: TGTGCCAGCAGTTACTCTAACGTCCCCGAGCAGTACTTC
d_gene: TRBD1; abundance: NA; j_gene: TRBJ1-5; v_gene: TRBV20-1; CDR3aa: CSARGTTADREPQHF; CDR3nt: TGCAGTGCTAGAGGGACTACGGCAGACAGGGAGCCCCAGCATTTT
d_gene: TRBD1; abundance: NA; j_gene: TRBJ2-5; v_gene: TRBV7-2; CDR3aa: CASSQWDRGQETQYF; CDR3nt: TGTGCCAGCAGCCAATGGGACAGGGGACAAGAGACCCAGTACTTC
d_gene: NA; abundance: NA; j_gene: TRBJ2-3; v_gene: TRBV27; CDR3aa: CASSPAGRSTDTQYF; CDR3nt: TGTGCCAGCAGTCCAGCGGGCCGTAGCACAGATACGCAGTATTTT
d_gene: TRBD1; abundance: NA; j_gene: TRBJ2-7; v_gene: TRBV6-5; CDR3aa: CASSRLRATGAYEQYF; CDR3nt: TGTGCCAGCAGTCGCCTGAGGGCGACAGGGGCCTACGAGCAGTACTTC
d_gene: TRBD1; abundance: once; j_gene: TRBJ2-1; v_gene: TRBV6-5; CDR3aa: CATLTGGMDEQFF; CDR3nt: TGTGCCACCCTGACAGGGGGCATGGATGAGCAGTTCTTC
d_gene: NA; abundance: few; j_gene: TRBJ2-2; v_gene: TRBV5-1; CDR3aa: CASSDGRDTGELFF; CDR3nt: TGCGCCAGCAGCGACGGACGCGACACCGGGGAGCTGTTTTTT
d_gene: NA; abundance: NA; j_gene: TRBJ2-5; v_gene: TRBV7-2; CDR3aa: CASSLALSQETQYF; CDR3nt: TGTGCCAGCAGCTTAGCGCTCAGCCAAGAGACCCAGTACTTC
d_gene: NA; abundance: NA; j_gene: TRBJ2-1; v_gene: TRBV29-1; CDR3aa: CNVENRAYNEQFF; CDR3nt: TGCAACGTTGAAAACAGGGCCTACAATGAGCAGTTCTTC
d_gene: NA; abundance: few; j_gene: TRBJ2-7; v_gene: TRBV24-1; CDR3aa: CATSPGSNEQYF; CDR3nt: TGTGCCACCTCCCCCGGGTCCAACGAGCAGTACTTC
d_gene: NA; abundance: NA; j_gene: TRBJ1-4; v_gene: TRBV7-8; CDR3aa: CASSPDTRGEKLFF; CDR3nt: TGTGCCAGCAGCCCGGACACGCGTGGTGAAAAACTGTTTTTT
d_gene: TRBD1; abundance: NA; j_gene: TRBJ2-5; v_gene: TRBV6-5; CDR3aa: CASSYSGQGNRETQYF; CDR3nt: TGTGCCAGCAGTTATTCGGGACAGGGGAATCGAGAGACCCAGTACTTC
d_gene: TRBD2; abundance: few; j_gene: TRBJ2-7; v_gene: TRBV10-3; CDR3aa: CAISVVAGVRFGGGEQYF; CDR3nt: TGTGCCATCAGTGTTGTAGCGGGAGTGCGATTTGGGGGTGGCGAGCAGTACTTC
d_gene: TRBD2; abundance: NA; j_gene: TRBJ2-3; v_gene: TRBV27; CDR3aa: CASSFLAGGPEGDTQYF; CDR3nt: TGTGCCAGCAGTTTCCTAGCGGGAGGGCCTGAAGGAGATACGCAGTATTTT
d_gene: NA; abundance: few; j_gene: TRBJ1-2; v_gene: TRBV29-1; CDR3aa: CSVEVASDGYTF; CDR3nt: TGCAGCGTTGAGGTCGCCTCGGATGGCTACACCTTC
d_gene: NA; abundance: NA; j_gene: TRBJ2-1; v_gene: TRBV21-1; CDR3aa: CASSKARGRPYNEQFF; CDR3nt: TGTGCCAGCAGCAAAGCGCGTGGGAGACCCTACAATGAGCAGTTCTTC
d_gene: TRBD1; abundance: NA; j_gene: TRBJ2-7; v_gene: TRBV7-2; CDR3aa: CASSLARAGGAYEQYF; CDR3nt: TGTGCCAGCAGCTTAGCGCGGGCAGGGGGCGCCTACGAGCAGTACTTC
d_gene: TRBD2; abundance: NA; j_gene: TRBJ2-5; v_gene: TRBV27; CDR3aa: CASSRGAGGIETQYF; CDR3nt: TGTGCCAGCAGCCGAGGAGCGGGAGGGATCGAGACCCAGTACTTC
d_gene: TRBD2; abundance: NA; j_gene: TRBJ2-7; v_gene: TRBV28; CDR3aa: CASSSSGTSQSYEQYF; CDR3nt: TGTGCCAGCAGCTCATCCGGGACTAGCCAAAGCTACGAGCAGTACTTC
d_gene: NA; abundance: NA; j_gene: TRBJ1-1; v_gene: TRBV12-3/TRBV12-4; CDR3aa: CASSWEQGNTEAFF; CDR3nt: TGTGCCAGCAGTTGGGAACAGGGGAACACTGAAGCTTTCTTT
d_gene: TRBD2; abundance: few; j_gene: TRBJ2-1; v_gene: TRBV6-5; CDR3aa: CASSYATSGYNEQFF; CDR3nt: TGTGCCAGCAGTTACGCGACTAGCGGATACAATGAGCAGTTCTTC
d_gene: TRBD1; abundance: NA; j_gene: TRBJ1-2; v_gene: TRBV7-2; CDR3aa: CASSLTGGESYGYTF; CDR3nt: TGTGCCAGCAGCTTAACAGGGGGCGAAAGCTATGGCTACACCTTC
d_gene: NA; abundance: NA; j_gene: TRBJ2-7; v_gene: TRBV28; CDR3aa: CASTDSNLPYEQYF; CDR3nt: TGTGCCAGCACCGACAGTAATCTTCCCTACGAGCAGTACTTC
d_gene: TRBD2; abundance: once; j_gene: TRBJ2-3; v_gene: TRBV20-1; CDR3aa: CSARVVGTSSDTQYF; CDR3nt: TGCAGTGCTAGAGTCGTAGGGACTAGTAGCGATACGCAGTATTTT
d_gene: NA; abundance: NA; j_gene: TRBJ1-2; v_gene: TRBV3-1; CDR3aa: CASSHLRGYTF; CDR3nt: TGTGCCAGCAGCCACCTGAGGGGCTACACCTTC
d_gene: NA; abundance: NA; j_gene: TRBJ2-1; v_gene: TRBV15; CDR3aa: CATSRELAGNEQFF; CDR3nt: TGTGCCACCAGCAGAGAGCTTGCGGGGAATGAGCAGTTCTTC
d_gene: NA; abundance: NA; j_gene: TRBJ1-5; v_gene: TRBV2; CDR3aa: CASSEQGQGRPQHF; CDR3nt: TGTGCCAGCAGTGAACAGGGGCAGGGTCGGCCCCAGCATTTT
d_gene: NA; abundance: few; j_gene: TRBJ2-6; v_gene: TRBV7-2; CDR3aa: CASRPDLGGSGANVLTF; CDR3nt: TGTGCCAGCAGACCGGACCTCGGAGGCTCTGGGGCCAACGTCCTGACTTTC
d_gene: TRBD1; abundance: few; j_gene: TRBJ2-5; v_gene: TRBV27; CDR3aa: CASSVYAGPRGPETQYF; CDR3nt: TGTGCCAGCAGTGTCTACGCCGGGCCGAGGGGGCCGGAGACCCAGTACTTC
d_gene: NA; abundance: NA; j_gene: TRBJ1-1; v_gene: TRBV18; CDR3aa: CASSPPNMNTEAFF; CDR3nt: TGTGCCAGCTCACCACCGAACATGAACACTGAAGCTTTCTTT
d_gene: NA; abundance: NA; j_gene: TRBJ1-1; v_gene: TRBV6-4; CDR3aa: CASSFYENTEAFF; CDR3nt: TGTGCCAGCAGTTTCTATGAGAACACTGAAGCTTTCTTT
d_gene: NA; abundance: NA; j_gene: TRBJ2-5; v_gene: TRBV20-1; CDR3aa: CSAPGPGNQYF; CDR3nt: TGCAGTGCTCCCGGGCCGGGGAATCAGTACTTC
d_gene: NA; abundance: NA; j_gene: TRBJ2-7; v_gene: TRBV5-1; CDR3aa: CASSFLPRDEQYF; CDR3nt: TGCGCCAGCAGTTTCCTTCCGAGGGACGAGCAGTACTTC
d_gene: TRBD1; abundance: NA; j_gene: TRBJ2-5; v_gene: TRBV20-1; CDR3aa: CSARDEMSSARDRLYNEQYF; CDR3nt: TGCAGTGCTAGAGACGAGATGTCTTCAGCGAGGGACAGGCTATACAATGAGCAGTACTTC
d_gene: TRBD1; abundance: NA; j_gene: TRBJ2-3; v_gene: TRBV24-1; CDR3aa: CATSEPRGTGVSMDTQYF; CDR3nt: TGTGCCACCAGTGAGCCAAGAGGGACAGGGGTCTCGATGGATACGCAGTATTTT
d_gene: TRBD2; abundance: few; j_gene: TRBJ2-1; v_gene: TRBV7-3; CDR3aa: CASSLILAGVNEQFF; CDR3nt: TGTGCCAGCAGCTTAATACTAGCGGGGGTGAATGAGCAGTTCTTC
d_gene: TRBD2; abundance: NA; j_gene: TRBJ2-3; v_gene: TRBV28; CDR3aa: CASSLLSGTSGSVDTQYF; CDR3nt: TGTGCCAGCAGTTTATTATCAGGGACTAGCGGGAGTGTGGATACGCAGTATTTT
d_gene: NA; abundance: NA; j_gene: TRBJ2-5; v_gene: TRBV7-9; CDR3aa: CASSFDTGTQYF; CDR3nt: TGTGCCAGCAGCTTCGATACGGGGACCCAGTACTTC
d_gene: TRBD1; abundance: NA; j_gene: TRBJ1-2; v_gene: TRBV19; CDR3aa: CASNRGQIYGYTF; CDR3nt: TGTGCCAGTAATAGGGGACAGATCTATGGCTACACCTTC
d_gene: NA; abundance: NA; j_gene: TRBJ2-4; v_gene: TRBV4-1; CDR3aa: CASSQDPPWAGEGDWAKNIQYF; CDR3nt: TGCGCCAGCAGCCAAGATCCCCCTTGGGCAGGGGAGGGGGATTGGGCCAAAAACATTCAGTACTTC
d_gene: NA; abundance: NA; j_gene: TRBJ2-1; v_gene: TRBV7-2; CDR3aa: CASTGPAGRGEQFF; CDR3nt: TGTGCCAGCACCGGGCCGGCGGGTCGGGGTGAGCAGTTCTTC
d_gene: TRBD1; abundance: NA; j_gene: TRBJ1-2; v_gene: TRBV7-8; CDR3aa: CASSPGTGGPKDYGYTF; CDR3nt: TGTGCCAGCAGCCCGGGGACAGGGGGCCCAAAGGACTATGGCTACACCTTC
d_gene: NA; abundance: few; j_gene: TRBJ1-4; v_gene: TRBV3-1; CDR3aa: CASSPPTGPSNEKLFF; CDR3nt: TGTGCCAGCAGCCCCCCCACCGGACCGTCGAATGAAAAACTGTTTTTT
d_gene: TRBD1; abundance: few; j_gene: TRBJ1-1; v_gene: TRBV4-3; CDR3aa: CASSHRTGEAFF; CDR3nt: TGCGCCAGCAGCCATAGGACAGGGGAAGCTTTCTTT
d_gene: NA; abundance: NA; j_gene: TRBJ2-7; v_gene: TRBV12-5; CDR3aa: CASGLDLVGEQYF; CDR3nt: TGTGCTAGTGGTTTGGACCTCGTTGGCGAGCAGTACTTC
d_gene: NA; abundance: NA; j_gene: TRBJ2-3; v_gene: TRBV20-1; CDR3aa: CSASKSGAFSTDTQYF; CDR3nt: TGCAGTGCTAGCAAGTCCGGGGCCTTTTCCACAGATACGCAGTATTTT
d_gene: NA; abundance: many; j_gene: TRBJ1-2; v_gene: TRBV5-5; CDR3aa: CASSLEAQPNYGYTF; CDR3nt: TGTGCCAGCAGCTTGGAGGCACAACCTAACTATGGCTACACCTTC
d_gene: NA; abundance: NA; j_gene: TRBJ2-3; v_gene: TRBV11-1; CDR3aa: CASSFRSSITDTQYF; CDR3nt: TGTGCCAGCAGCTTTAGATCGAGCATCACAGATACGCAGTATTTT
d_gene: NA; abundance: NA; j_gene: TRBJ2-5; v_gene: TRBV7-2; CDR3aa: CASNDGIQETQYF; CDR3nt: TGTGCCAGCAACGACGGGATCCAAGAGACCCAGTACTTC
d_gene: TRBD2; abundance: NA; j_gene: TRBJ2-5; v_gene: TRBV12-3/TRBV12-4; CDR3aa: CASRRKRGAQETQYF; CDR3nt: TGTGCCAGCAGGAGGAAGCGGGGGGCCCAAGAGACCCAGTACTTC
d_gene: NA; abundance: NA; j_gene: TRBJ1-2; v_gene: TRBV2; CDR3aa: CASTGSYYGYTF; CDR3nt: TGTGCCAGTACAGGGAGCTACTATGGCTACACCTTC
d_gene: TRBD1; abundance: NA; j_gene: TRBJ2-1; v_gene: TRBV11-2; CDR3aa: CASSLDRTGQSYNEQFF; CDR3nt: TGTGCCAGCAGCTTAGATCGTACGGGACAGTCCTACAATGAGCAGTTCTTC